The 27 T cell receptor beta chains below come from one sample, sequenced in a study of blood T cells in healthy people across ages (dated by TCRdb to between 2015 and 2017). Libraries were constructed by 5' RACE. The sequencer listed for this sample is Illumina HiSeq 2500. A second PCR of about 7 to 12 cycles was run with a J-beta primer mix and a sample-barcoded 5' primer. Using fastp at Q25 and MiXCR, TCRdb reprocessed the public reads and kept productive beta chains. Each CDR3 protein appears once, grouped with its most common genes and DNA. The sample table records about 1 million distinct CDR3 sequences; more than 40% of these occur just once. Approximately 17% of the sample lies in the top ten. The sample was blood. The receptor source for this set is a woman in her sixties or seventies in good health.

The CDR3 loop is CASSLTGEASYEQYF. For the CDR3, the DNA is TGTGCCAGCAGTTTAACAGGGGAGGCCTCCTACGAGCAGTACTTC. This rearrangement joins TRBV27 to TRBJ2-5, with D perhaps matching TRBD1 (7 bases). Judging by the DNA end, TRBJ2-7 fits better; the J call may be wrong. Germline CDR1 reads MNHEY; CDR2 reads SMNVEV (reference sequence). This CDR3 spans 15 amino acids.

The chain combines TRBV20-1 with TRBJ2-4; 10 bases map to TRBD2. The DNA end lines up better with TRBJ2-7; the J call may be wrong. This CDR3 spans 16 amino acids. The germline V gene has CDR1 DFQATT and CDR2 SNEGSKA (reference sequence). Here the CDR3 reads CSARGRSGRALYEQYF. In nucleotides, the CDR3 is TGCAGTGCTAGAGGAAGAAGCGGGAGGGCCCTCTACGAGCAGTACTTC.

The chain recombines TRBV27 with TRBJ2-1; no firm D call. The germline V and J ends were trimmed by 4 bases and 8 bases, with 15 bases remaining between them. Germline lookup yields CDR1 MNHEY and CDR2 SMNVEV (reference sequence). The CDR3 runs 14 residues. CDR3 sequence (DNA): TGTGCCAGCAGTTCGCGACACCCTCAGGATGAGCAGTTCTTC. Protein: CASSSRHPQDEQFF.

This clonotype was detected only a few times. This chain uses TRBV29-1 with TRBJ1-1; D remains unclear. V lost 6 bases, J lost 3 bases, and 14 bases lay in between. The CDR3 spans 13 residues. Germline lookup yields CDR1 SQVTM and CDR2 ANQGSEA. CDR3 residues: CSVAWRRDTEAFF. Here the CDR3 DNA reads TGCAGCGTCGCATGGAGGAGGGACACTGAAGCTTTCTTT.

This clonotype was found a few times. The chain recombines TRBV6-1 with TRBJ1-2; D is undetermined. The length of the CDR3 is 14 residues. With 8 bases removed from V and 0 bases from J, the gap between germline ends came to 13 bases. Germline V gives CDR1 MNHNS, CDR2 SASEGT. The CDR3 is CASLLLIANYGYTF. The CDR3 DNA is TGTGCCAGCCTACTTCTAATTGCTAACTATGGCTACACCTTC.

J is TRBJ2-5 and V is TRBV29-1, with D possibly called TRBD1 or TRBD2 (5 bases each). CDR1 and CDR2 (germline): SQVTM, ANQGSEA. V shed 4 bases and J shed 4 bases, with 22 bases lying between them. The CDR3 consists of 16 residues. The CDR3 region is CSVGGRSGDGRETQYF. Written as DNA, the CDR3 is TGCAGCGTTGGGGGTCGGTCTGGGGACGGGCGAGAGACCCAGTACTTC. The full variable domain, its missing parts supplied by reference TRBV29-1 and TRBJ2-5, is SAVISQKPSRDICQRGTSLTIQCQVDSQVTMMFWYRQQPGQSLTLIATANQGSEATYESGFVIDKFPISRPNLTFSTLTVSNMSPEDSSIYLCSVGGRSGDGRETQYFGPGTRLLVL.

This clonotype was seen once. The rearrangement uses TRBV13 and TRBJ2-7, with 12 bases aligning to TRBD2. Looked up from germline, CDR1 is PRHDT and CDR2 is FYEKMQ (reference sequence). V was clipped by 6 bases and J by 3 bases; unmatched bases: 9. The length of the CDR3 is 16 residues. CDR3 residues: CASSSARGLAGYEQYF. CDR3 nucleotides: TGTGCCAGCAGTTCCGCGAGGGGACTAGCGGGCTACGAGCAGTACTTC.

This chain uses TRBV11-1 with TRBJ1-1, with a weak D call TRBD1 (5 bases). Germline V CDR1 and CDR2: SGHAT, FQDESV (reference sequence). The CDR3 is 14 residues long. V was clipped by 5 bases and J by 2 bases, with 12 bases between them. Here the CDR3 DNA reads TGTGCCAGCAGCCAAAGGACATTCAACACTGAAGCTTTCTTT. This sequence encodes CASSQRTFNTEAFF. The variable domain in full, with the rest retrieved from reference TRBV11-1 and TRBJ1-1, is EAEVAQSPRYKITEKSQAVAFWCDPISGHATLYWYRQILGQGPELLVQFQDESVVDDSQLPKDRFSAERLKGVDSTLKIQPAELGDSAMYLCASSQRTFNTEAFFGQGTRLTVV.

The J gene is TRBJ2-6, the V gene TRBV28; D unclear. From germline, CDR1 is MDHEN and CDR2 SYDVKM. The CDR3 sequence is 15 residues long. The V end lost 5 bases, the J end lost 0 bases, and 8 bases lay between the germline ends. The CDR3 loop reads CASSRTHSGANVLTF. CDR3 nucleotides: TGTGCCAGCAGTAGAACACACTCTGGGGCCAACGTCCTGACTTTC.

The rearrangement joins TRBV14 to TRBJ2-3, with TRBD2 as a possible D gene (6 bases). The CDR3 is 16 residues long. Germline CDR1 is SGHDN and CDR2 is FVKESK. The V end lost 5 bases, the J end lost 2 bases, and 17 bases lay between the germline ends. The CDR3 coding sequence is TGTGCCAGCAGCGTAAAGCGAGGAGGGTTCACAGATACGCAGTATTTT. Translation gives CASSVKRGGFTDTQYF. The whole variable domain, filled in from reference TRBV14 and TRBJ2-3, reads EAGVTQFPSHSVIEKGQTVTLRCDPISGHDNLYWYRRVMGKEIKFLLHFVKESKQDESGMPNNRFLAERTGGTYSTLKVQPAELEDSGVYFCASSVKRGGFTDTQYFGPGTRLTVL.

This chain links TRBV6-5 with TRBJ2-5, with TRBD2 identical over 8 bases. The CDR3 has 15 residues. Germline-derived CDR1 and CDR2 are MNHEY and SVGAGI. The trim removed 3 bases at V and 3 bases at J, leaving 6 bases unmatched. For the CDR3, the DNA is TGTGCCAGCAGTTATTCGGGACTAGGGGAAGAGACCCAGTACTTC. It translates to CASSYSGLGEETQYF.

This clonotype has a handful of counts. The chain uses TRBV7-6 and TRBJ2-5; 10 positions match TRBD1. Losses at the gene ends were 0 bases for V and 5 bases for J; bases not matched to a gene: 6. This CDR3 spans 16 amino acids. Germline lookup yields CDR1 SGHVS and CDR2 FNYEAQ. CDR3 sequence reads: CASSLAATGGRETQYF. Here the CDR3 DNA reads TGTGCCAGCAGCTTAGCAGCGACAGGGGGCCGGGAGACCCAGTACTTC.

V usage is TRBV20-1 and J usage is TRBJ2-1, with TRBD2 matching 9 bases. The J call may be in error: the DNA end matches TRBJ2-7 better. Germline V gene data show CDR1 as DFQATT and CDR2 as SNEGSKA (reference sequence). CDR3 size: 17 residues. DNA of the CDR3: TGCAGTGCTAGAGATAGGACCTCCGGGACTAGCTACAATGAGCAGTACTTC. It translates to CSARDRTSGTSYNEQYF.

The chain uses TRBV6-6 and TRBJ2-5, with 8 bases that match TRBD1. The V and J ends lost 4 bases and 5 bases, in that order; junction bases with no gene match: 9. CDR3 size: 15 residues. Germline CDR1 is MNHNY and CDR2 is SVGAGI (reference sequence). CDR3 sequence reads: CASSSTGQGVETQYF. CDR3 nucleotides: TGTGCCAGCAGTTCTACCGGACAGGGCGTGGAGACCCAGTACTTC.

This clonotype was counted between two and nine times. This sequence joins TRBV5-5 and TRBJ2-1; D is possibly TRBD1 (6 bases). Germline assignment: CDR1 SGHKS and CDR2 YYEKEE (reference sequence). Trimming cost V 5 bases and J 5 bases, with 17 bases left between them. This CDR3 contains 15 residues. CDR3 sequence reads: CASSGLDRVNNEQFF. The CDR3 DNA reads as TGTGCCAGCAGTGGTTTGGACAGAGTTAACAATGAGCAGTTCTTC.

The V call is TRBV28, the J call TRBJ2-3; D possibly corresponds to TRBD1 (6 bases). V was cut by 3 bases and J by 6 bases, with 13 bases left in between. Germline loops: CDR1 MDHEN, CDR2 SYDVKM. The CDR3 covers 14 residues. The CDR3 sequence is CASSLSLGADTQYF. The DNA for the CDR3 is TGTGCCAGCAGTTTGAGTCTGGGGGCGGATACGCAGTATTTT.

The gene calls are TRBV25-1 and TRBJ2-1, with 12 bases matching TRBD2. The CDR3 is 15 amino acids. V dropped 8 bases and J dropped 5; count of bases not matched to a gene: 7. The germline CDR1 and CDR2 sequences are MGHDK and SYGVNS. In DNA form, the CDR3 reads TGTGCCAGCGTACTAGCGGGAGGACCCAACAATGAGCAGTTCTTC. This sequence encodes CASVLAGGPNNEQFF.

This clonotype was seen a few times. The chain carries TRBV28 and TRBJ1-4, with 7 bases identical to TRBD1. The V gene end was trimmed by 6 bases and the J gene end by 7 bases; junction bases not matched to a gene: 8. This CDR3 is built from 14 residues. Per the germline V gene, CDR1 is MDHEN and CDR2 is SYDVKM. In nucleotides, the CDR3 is TGTGCCAGCAGCCAAGGGGGCCAACGTGAAAAACTGTTTTTT. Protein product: CASSQGGQREKLFF. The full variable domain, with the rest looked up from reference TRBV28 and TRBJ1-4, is DVKVTQSSRYLVKRTGEKVFLECVQDMDHENMFWYRQDPGLGLRLIYFSYDVKMKEKGDIPEGYSVSREKKERFSLILESASTNQTSMYLCASSQGGQREKLFFGSGTQLSVL.

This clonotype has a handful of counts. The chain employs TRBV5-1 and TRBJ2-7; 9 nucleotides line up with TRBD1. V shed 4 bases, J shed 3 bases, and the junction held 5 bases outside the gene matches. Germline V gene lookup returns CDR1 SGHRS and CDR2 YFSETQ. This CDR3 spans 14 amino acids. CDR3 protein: CASSITTGGYEQYF. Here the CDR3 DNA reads TGCGCCAGCAGCATCACGACAGGGGGCTACGAGCAGTACTTC. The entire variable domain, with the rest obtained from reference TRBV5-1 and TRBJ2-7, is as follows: KAGVTQTPRYLIKTRGQQVTLSCSPISGHRSVSWYQQTPGQGLQFLFEYFSETQRNKGNFPGRFSGRQFSNSRSEMNVSTLELGDSALYLCASSITTGGYEQYFGPGTRLTVT.

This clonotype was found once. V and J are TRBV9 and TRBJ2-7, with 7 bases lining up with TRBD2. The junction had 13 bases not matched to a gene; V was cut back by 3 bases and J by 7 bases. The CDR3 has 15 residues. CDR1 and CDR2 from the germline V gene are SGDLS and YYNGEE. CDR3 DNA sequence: TGTGCCAGCAGCGGCACTGGCGGGAGAGGAAATGAGCAGTACTTC. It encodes CASSGTGGRGNEQYF.

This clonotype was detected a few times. In DNA, the CDR3 is TGCGCCAGCAGCTCAGGACTAGAGACCTACAATGAGCAGTTCTTC. Translated, it gives CASSSGLETYNEQFF. The chain links TRBV5-1 to TRBJ2-1, with 7 bases that match TRBD2. CDR1 is SGHRS, CDR2 YFSETQ, per germline. The CDR3 spans 15 residues. Germline trimming cut 3 bases from V and 2 bases from J; bases unmatched to any gene: 5.

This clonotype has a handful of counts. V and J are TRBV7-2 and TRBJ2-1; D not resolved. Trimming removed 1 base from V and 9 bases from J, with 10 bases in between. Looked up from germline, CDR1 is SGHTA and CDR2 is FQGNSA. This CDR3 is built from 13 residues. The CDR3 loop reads CASSLVDHGEQFF. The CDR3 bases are TGTGCCAGCAGCTTAGTAGACCATGGTGAGCAGTTCTTC.

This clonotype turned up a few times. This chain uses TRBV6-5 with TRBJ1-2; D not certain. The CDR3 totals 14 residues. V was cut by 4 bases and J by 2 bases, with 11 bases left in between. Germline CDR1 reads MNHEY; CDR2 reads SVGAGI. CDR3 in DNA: TGTGCCAGCAGTTGGGGTCAGGACAACTATGGCTACACCTTC. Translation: CASSWGQDNYGYTF.

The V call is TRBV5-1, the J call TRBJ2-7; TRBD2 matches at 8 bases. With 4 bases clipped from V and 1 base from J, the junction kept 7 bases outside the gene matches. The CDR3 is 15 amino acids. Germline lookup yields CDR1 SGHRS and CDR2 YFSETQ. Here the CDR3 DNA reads TGCGCCAGCAGCCCCCGGGGGGGGATATCCTACGAGCAGTACTTC. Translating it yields CASSPRGGISYEQYF.

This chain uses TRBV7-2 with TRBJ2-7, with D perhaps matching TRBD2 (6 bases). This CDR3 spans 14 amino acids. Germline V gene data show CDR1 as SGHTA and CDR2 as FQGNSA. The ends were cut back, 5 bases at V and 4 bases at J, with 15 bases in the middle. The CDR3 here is CASSLGGDRYEQYF. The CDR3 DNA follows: TGTGCCAGCAGCCTCGGCGGGGACCGGTACGAGCAGTACTTC.

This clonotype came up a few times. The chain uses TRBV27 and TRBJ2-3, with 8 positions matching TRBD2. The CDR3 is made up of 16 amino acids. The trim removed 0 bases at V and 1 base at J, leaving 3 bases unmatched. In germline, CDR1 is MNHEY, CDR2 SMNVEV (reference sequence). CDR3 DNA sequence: TGTGCCAGCAGTTTATCGATCGGGGGGGGCACAGATACGCAGTATTTT. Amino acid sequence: CASSLSIGGGTDTQYF.

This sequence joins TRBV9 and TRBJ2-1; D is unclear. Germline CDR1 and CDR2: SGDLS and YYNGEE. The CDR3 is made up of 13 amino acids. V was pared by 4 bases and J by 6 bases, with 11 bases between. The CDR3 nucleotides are TGTGCCAGCAGCCGACCCCATTTCAATGAGCAGTTCTTC. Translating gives CASSRPHFNEQFF.